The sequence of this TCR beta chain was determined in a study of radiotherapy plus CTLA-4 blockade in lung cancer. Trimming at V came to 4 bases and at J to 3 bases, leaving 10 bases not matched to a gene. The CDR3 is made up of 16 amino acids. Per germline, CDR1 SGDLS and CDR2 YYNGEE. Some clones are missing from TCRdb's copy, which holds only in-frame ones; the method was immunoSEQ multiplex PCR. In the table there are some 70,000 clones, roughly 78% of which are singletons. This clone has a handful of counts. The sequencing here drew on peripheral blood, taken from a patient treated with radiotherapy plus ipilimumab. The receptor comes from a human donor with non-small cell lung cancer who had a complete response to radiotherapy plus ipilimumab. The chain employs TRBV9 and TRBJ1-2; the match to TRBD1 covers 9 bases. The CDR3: CASSPDSGTGYYGYTF. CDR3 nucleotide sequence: TGTGCCAGCAGCCCAGATTCCGGGACAGGGTACTATGGCTACACCTTC. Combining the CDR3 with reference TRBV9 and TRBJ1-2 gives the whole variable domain DSGVTQTPKHLITATGQRVTLRCSPRSGDLSVYWYQQSLDQGLQFLIQYYNGEERAKGNILERFSAQQFPDLHSELNLSSLELGDSALYFCASSPDSGTGYYGYTFGSGTRLTVV.